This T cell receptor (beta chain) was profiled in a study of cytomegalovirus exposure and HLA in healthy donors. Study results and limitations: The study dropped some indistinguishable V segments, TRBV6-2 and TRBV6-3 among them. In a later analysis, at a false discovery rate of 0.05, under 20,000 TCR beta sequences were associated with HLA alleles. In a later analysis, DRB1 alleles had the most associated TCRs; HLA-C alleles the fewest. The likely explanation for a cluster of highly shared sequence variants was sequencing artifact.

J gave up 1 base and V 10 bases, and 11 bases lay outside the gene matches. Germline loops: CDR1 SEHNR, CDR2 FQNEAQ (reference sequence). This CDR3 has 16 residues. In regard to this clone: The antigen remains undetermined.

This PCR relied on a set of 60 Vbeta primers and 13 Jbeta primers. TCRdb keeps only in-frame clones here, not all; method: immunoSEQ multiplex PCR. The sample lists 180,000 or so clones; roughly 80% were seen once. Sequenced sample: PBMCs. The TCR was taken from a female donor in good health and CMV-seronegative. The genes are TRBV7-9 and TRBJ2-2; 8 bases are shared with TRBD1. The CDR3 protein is CATGQGPVLNTGELFF. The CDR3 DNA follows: TGTGCCACAGGACAGGGCCCCGTCCTGAACACCGGGGAGCTGTTTTTT.